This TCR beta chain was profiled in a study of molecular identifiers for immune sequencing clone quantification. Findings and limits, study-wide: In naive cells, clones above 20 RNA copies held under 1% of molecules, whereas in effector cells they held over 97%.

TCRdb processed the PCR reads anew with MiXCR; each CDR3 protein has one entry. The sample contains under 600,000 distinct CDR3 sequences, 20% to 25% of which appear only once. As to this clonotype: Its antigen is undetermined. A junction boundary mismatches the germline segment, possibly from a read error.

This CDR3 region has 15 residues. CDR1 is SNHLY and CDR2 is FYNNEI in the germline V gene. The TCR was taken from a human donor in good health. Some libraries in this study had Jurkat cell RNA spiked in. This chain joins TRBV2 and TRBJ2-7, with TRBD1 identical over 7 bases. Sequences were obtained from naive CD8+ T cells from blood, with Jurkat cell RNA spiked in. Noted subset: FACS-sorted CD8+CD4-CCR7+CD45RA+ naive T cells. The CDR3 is CASSEGRQGSYEQYF. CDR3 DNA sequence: TGTGCCAGCAGCGAAGGTAGACAGGGATCCTACGAGCAGTACTTC.